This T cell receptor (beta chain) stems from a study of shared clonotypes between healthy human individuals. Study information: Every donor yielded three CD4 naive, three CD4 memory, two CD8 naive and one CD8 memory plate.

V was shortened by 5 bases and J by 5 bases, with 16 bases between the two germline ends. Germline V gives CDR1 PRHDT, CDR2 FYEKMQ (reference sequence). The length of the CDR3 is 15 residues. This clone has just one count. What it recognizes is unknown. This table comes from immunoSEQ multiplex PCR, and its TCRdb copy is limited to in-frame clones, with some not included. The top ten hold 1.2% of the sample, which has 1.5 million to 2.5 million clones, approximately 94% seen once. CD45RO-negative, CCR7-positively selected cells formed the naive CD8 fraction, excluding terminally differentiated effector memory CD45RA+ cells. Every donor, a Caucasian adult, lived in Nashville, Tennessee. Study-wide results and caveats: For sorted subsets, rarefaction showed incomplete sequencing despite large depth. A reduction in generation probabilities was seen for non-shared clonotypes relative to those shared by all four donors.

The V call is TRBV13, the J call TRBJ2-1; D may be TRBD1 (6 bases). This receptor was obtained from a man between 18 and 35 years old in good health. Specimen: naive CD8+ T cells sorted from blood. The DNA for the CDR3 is TGTGCCAGCAGCCAGGACAGTGGAGTGGACAATGAGCAGTTCTTC. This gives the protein CASSQDSGVDNEQFF.